This is a list of T cell receptor beta chains from one sample in a study of beta chain features in type 1 diabetes. Produced via immunoSEQ multiplex PCR; TCRdb's table is partial and in-frame only. The repertoire has approximately 70,000 clones, about 50% of them found once; the top ten carry roughly 0.65%. Specimen: central memory CD4+ T cells from blood. The receptors derive from a man under 40 with type 1 diabetes. CDR3s include the opening cysteine and the closing phenylalanine or tryptophan. A D gene is named only where the DNA matches it firmly. Rows may omit the clone size; those that give it use once, few, many or a size class.

d_call j_call v_call clone_size cdr3_aa cdr3_nt
NA TRBJ2-7 TRBV6-5 many CASSYFAGSSYEQYF TGTGCCAGCAGTTACTTTGCGGGGAGCTCCTACGAGCAGTACTTC
NA TRBJ2-2 TRBV2 NA CASRVTGRTTGELFF TGTGCCAGCAGGGTTACAGGCCGCACCACCGGGGAGCTGTTTTTT
NA TRBJ2-1 TRBV6-4 NA CASSDRVGADNEQFF TGTGCCAGCAGTGACCGCGTAGGAGCGGACAATGAGCAGTTCTTC
NA TRBJ1-5 TRBV28 NA CASIESRDQPQHF TGTGCCAGCATCGAGTCACGCGATCAGCCCCAGCATTTT
NA TRBJ2-2 TRBV5-6 NA CASSLGLNTGELFF TGTGCCAGCAGCTTGGGACTGAACACCGGGGAGCTGTTTTTT
NA TRBJ1-4 TRBV2 NA CASGGRGRPSEKLFF TGTGCCAGCGGCGGCAGGGGCCGACCTAGTGAAAAACTGTTTTTT
NA TRBJ2-1 TRBV5-1 NA CASSFFGGQSNEQFF TGCGCCAGCAGCTTCTTCGGCGGACAGTCGAATGAGCAGTTCTTC
TRBD2 TRBJ2-1 TRBV4-3 NA CASSQGLAGENEQFF TGCGCCAGCAGCCAAGGACTAGCGGGAGAGAATGAGCAGTTCTTC
NA TRBJ2-5 TRBV7-9 few CASSLLLGNLRKETQYF TGTGCCAGCAGCTTATTACTCGGGAATCTCCGTAAAGAGACCCAGTACTTC
TRBD1 TRBJ1-3 TRBV15 NA CATSRDRQGTGNTIYF TGTGCCACCAGCAGAGACCGACAGGGGACGGGAAACACCATATATTTT
TRBD2 TRBJ2-1 TRBV5-1 NA CASSLTTSGGRVNEQFF TGCGCCAGCAGCTTGACCACTAGCGGGGGAAGGGTCAATGAGCAGTTCTTC